This T cell receptor (beta chain) stems from a study of control samples from healthy donors and cancer patients. The CDR3 is made up of 15 amino acids. J gave up 3 bases and V 5 bases, and 7 bases lay outside the gene matches. The germline V gene has CDR1 LGHDT and CDR2 YNNKEL (reference sequence). The table came from immunoSEQ multiplex PCR; TCRdb's copy has only in-frame clones and leaves some out. This table holds some 120,000 clones, approximately 90% found once. This receptor was identified in a man younger than 35 in good health. The J gene is TRBJ2-1, the V gene TRBV3-1 (or the pseudogene TRBV3-2); 7 bases are a match to TRBD1. The sequenced sample was blood. The CDR3 reads CASSVRGKYYNEQFF. The CDR3 DNA sequence: TGTGCCAGCAGCGTCAGGGGGAAATACTACAATGAGCAGTTCTTC.